This T cell receptor beta chain was profiled in a study of CD8 T cells in ankylosing spondylitis. Making use of molecular barcodes, quantitative 5'-RACE generated TCR beta libraries. TCRdb recomputed calls from the 5' RACE reads with MiXCR, one row per CDR3 protein. The table shows 500,000 or so distinct CDR3 sequences, with less than 6% occurring only once. This clonotype was seen ten or more times. What it binds is not known. Points from the study as a whole: As for the disease-linked clones, they showed a CD8+ phenotype and occurred at relatively low frequencies in peripheral blood. Reactive arthritis synovial fluid and blood previously showed some of these motif variants. According to the report, clones linked to the disease were significantly enriched in matched synovial fluid samples taken from ankylosing spondylitis patients. Apparently characteristic of ankylosing spondylitis blood was a TCR beta motif (about 8 highly homologous variants).

Germline V gene data show CDR1 as MNHEY and CDR2 as SVGAGI. The V and J ends lost 7 bases and 2 bases respectively, with 8 bases between them. The CDR3 spans 12 residues. The specimen was blood, either unsorted or a sorted T cell fraction (not recorded which). This sequence originates from a male donor with ankylosing spondylitis. This chain uses TRBV6-5 with TRBJ1-2, with D perhaps TRBD1 (6 bases). The CDR3 protein is CASKRGNYGYTF. In DNA form, the CDR3 reads TGTGCCAGCAAAAGGGGGAACTATGGCTACACCTTC.